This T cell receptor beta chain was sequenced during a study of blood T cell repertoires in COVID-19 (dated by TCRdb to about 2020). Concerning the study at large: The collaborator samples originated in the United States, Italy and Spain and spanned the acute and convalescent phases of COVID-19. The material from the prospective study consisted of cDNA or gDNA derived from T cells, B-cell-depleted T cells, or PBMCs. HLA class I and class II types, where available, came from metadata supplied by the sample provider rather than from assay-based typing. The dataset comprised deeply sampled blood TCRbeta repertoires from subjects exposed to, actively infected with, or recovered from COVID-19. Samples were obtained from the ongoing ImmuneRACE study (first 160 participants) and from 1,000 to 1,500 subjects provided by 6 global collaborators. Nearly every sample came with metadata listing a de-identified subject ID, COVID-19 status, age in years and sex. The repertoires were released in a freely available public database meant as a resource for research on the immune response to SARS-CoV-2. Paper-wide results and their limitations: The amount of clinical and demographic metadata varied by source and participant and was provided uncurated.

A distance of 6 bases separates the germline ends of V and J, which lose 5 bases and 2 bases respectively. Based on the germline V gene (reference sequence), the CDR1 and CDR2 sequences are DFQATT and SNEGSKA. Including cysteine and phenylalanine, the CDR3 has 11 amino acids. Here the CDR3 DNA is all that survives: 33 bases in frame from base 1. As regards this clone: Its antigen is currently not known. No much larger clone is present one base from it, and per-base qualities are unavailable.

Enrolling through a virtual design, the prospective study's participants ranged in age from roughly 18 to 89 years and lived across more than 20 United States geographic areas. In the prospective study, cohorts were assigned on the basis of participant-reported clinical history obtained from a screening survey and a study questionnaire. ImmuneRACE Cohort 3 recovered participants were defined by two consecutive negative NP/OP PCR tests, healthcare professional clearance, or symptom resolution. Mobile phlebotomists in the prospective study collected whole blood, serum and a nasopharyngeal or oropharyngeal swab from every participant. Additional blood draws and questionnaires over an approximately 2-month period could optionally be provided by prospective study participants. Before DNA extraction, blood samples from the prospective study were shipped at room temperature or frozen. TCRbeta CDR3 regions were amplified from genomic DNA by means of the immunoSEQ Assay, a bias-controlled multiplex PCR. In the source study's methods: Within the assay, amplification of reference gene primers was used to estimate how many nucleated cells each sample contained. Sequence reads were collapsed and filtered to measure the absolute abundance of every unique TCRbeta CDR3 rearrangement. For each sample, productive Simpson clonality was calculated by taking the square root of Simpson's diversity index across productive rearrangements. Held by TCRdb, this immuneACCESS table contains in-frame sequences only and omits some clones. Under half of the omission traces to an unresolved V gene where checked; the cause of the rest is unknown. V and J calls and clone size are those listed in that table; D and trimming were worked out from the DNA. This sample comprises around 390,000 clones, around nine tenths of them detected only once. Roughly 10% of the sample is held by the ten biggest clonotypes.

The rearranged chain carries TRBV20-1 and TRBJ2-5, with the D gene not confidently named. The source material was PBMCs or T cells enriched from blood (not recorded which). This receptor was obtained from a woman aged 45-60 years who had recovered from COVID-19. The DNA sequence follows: TGCAGTGCTCCGGTTCAAGAGACCCAGTACTTC. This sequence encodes CSAPVQETQYF.